A selection of T cell receptor beta chains follows, all from one sample in a study of T-cell reconstitution after alpha-beta-depleted transplantation in children. TCRdb processed the PCR reads anew with MiXCR; each CDR3 protein has one entry. The repertoire has about 500,000 distinct CDR3 sequences, approximately 29% of them found once; the top ten carry under 3%. The material was PBMCs from the stem cell graft donor, obtained from the stem cell graft. The receptors stem from a human donor who donated a stem cell graft to a child with aplastic anemia. The CDR3 runs from the conserved cysteine through the conserved F or W.

v_call cdr3_aa
TRBV6-2/TRBV6-3 CASSHGTWAEAFF
TRBV5-1 CASSLAAVGTEAFF
TRBV30 CAWSGRDRVSTEAFF
TRBV18 CASSPLAGTDTEAFF
TRBV18 CASSRTMGDYGYTF
TRBV9 CASCTGTNTGELFF
TRBV29-1 CSVHPNTEAFF
TRBV25-1 CASSSWTENTEAFF
TRBV9 CASSVGDRGNTGELFF
TRBV5-5 CASSARSINTDTQYF
TRBV19 CASQRRYGYTF
TRBV5-1 CASSHGDSLYNSPLHF
TRBV11-1 CAPTGQYF
TRBV29-1 CSVASTTNYPYNEQFF
TRBV18 CASSPSERGPYEQYF
TRBV9 CASTNRDNSNTGELFF
TRBV27 CASLPQAGGFRSETQYF
TRBV5-6 CASKGTGLVYEQYF
TRBV12-3/TRBV12-4 CASSLATIAVDTQYF
TRBV20-1 CSASRPSEAFF
TRBV6-5 CASSYMAGLGEKLFF
TRBV21-1 CASIRGQGARNTEAFF
TRBV7-9 CASSLSSPGNTIYF
TRBV18 CASSRRDTGELFF
TRBV20-1 CSARRTSGPDEQFF
TRBV27 CASSFRPNRETQYF
TRBV4-3 CATPGVTGERGTEAFF
TRBV29-1 CSVMGEGGPGNIQYF
TRBV4-3 CASSQESDLGQGAWEQFF
TRBV5-1 CASSPNAGTSGSNEQFF
TRBV7-9 CASNFQGANGELFF
TRBV7-2 CASSPRDHPLRQETQYF
TRBV9 CASSGGRPEAFF
TRBV30 CAWTSGSYNEQFF
TRBV6-2/TRBV6-3 CASRKTGTVFGYTF
TRBV4-3 CASSQDASIYGETQYF
TRBV12-3/TRBV12-4 CASSLARHVNTEAFF
TRBV11-2 CAGSHRTSGASSTDTQYF
TRBV12-3/TRBV12-4 CASSLPVRGEQFF
TRBV7-2 CASSLWENQPQHF
TRBV5-1 CASSSRSGLADNNEQFF
TRBV9 CASSVQLAGGPRGEQFF